This T cell receptor beta chain originates from a study of T cell responses to AZD1222 COVID-19 vaccine. Clones were sequenced by immunoSEQ multiplex PCR, and TCRdb holds only the in-frame ones, with some missing. The sample consists of 120,000 or so clones, about 92% of them appearing once. Trimming removed 4 bases at V and 1 base at J, with 10 bases between. The CDR3 runs to 14 residues. Germline assignment: CDR1 ENHRY and CDR2 SYGVKD. The receptor was derived from an adult in good health. The rearrangement joins TRBV10-3 to TRBJ1-1; no reliable D call. Sequencing used peripheral blood, obtained on day 0 of AZD1222 vaccination. The CDR3 DNA is TGTGCCATCAGTGGAGGCATAAGGAACACTGAAGCTTTCTTT. Encoded protein: CAISGGIRNTEAFF.